The 15 T cell receptor beta chains below were found in one sample sequenced in a study of a mutant IDH1 vaccine in newly diagnosed glioma. This sample's time point: week 35, safety follow-up. The investigators gave 300 ug of mutant IDH1 20-mer peptide in each vaccine dose, together with topical imiquimod. No antigen has been identified for these receptors. Here immunoSEQ multiplex PCR was the method, and the copy in TCRdb shows in-frame clones only, minus some. The sample yields roughly 60,000 clones, roughly 71% seen once. The sequenced sample was PBMCs, obtained from a glioma patient whose treatment included an IDH1 peptide vaccine. The receptors originated from a man aged 45-65 years with glioma.

DNA for the CDR3: TGTGCCAGCAGTTACGCGGGGGCGGACGAAAAACTGTTTTTT. Its protein is CASSYAGADEKLFF. The chain recombines TRBV6-5 with TRBJ1-4, with D tentatively TRBD1 (6 bases). This CDR3 has 14 amino acids. The V and J ends lost 2 bases and 8 bases respectively, with 12 bases between them. The germline CDR1 and CDR2 sequences are MNHEY and SVGAGI.

The J gene is TRBJ2-7, the V gene TRBV30, with D possibly being TRBD1 (5 bases). The germline CDR1 and CDR2 sequences are GTSNPN and SVGIG (reference sequence). The CDR3 is 11 amino acids. Trimming pared 3 bases from V and 5 bases from J, leaving 8 bases between. This chain's CDR3 is CAWSVRDEQYF. The CDR3 nucleotides read TGTGCCTGGAGCGTCAGGGACGAGCAGTACTTC.

On this clone: Other DNA sequences from this sample encode an identical CDR3 as well. This chain uses TRBV29-1 with TRBJ1-1, with D unresolved. V was pared by 5 bases and J by 6 bases, with 13 bases between. The CDR3 has 12 residues. From germline, CDR1 is SQVTM and CDR2 ANQGSEA. CDR3 nucleotides: TGCAGCGTTCGGGAGGGCACCCCTGAAGCTTTCTTT. This encodes CSVREGTPEAFF.

The rearrangement links TRBV5-8 to TRBJ1-2; D is undetermined. Trimming shortened V by 4 bases and J by 0 bases, and 13 bases separated the two germline ends. The CDR3 contains 15 residues. Germline V gene lookup returns CDR1 SGHTS and CDR2 YDEGEE. The CDR3 DNA reads TGTGCCAGCAGCAATGTGGTGGCTGCTAACTATGGCTACACCTTC. Residues: CASSNVVAANYGYTF.

The CDR3 coding sequence is TGTGCCAGCAGTTCCGGGACAGGCCGACGGCAGTACTTC. This gives the protein CASSSGTGRRQYF. This chain uses TRBV27 with TRBJ2-7, with 8 bases that match TRBD1. This CDR3 is built from 13 residues. The V gene's germline CDR1 is MNHEY and CDR2 SMNVEV (reference sequence). The junction had 8 bases not matched to a gene; V was cut back by 4 bases and J by 9 bases.

This clone came up once. The chain combines TRBV11-2 with TRBJ2-5; D is unresolved. Per the germline V gene, CDR1 is SGHAT and CDR2 is FQNNGV. This CDR3 is 11 amino acids long. The V gene lost 4 bases and the J gene lost 9 bases, with 9 bases spanning the gap. CDR3 protein: CASSSQRPQYF. The CDR3 bases are TGTGCCAGCAGCTCCCAGCGTCCCCAGTACTTC.

This clone showed up many times. The V gene is TRBV18, the J gene TRBJ2-7; TRBD1 matches 7 bases. Losses at the gene ends were 3 bases for V and 1 base for J; bases not matched to a gene: 6. Germline V gives CDR1 KGHSH, CDR2 LQKENI. The CDR3 covers 15 residues. CDR3 protein: CASSPRDRPSYEQYF. CDR3 nucleotides: TGTGCCAGCTCACCGAGGGACAGACCTTCCTACGAGCAGTACTTC.

The V gene is TRBV5-4, the J gene TRBJ2-5, with a tentative D call TRBD1 (5 bases). V dropped 0 bases and J dropped 5 bases, with 14 bases sitting between them. This CDR3 is 15 amino acids long. Germline loops: CDR1 SGHNT, CDR2 YYREEE (reference sequence). For the CDR3, the DNA is TGTGCCAGCAGCTTGGAAACAGGTGGGCTGGAGACCCAGTACTTC. It is translated as CASSLETGGLETQYF.

This chain uses TRBV25-1 with TRBJ2-7; a weak D match, TRBD2 (5 bases). The germline V gene encodes CDR1 MGHDK and CDR2 SYGVNS. The CDR3 contains 15 residues. V lost 3 bases, J lost 6 bases, and 18 bases lay in between. CDR3 in DNA: TGTGCCAGCAGTGAGATGGCAGGCGGGCCTGCCGAGCAGTACTTC. Translation: CASSEMAGGPAEQYF.

The chain combines TRBV5-5 with TRBJ1-5; 7 positions match TRBD1. V dropped 3 bases and J dropped 9; count of bases not matched to a gene: 12. Germline values: CDR1 SGHKS, CDR2 YYEKEE (reference sequence). The CDR3 sequence is 15 residues long. In DNA, the CDR3 is TGTGCCAGCAGCTGGGGCGACAGGGCGGGAGGGCCCCAGCATTTT. It codes for CASSWGDRAGGPQHF.

This clone occurred a few times. The CDR3 loop reads CASSVWGDPGELFF. DNA for the CDR3: TGTGCCAGCAGCGTATGGGGGGACCCCGGGGAGCTGTTTTTT. The rearrangement joins TRBV9 to TRBJ2-2; maybe TRBD2 (6 bases). The CDR3 contains 14 residues. Germline loops: CDR1 SGDLS, CDR2 YYNGEE. Trimming pared 1 base from V and 6 bases from J, leaving 10 bases between.

The gene calls are TRBV18 and TRBJ2-1; no clear D gene. The germline gives CDR1 KGHSH, CDR2 LQKENI. Trimming removed 0 bases at V and 0 bases at J, with 9 bases between. The length of the CDR3 is 16 residues. For the CDR3, the DNA is TGTGCCAGCTCACCACCGACCTGGACCTCCTACAATGAGCAGTTCTTC. Its protein is CASSPPTWTSYNEQFF.

The chain recombines TRBV6-4 with TRBJ2-1; 8 nucleotides agree with TRBD2. Looked up from germline, CDR1 is MRHNA and CDR2 is SNTAGT. CDR3 length: 15 residues. The V gene end was trimmed by 6 bases and the J gene end by 3 bases; junction bases not matched to a gene: 7. The CDR3 reads CASSAEAGGYNEQFF. The CDR3, as DNA: TGTGCCAGCAGCGCTGAGGCGGGGGGCTACAATGAGCAGTTCTTC.

This chain connects TRBV4-1 to TRBJ2-7, with D maybe TRBD1 (5 bases). V was clipped by 0 bases and J by 5 bases, with 8 bases between them. CDR1 and CDR2 (germline): MGHRA, YSYEKL. The CDR3 spans 13 residues. Here the CDR3 reads CASSQDRAHEQYF. DNA for the CDR3: TGCGCCAGCAGCCAAGACAGGGCCCACGAGCAGTACTTC.

This clone has a handful of counts. The chain employs TRBV29-1 and TRBJ2-3; the match to TRBD1 covers 7 bases. Germline V lookup: CDR1 SQVTM, CDR2 ANQGSEA. The CDR3 has 15 amino acids. The V and J ends lost 4 bases and 3 bases, in that order; junction bases with no gene match: 10. CDR3 coding DNA: TGCAGCGTTGCGTCAGACAGGGAAGAGACAGATACGCAGTATTTT. Protein sequence: CSVASDREETDTQYF.